The 32 T cell receptor beta chains in this list originate from one sample, sequenced in a study of T cells expressing NK-cell markers. TCRdb re-called the 5' RACE reads and gives one entry per CDR3 protein, without DNA. The sample totals about 260,000 distinct CDR3 sequences; its top ten clones hold more than 3.5%. The material sequenced was blood T cells: a sorted CD56 or NKG2C T cell subset, CD4+ or CD8+ T cells, or bulk PBMC T cells (not recorded which). All receptors come from a woman aged 18-70 years in good health.

The chain combines TRBV6-1 with TRBJ2-5. Per germline, CDR1 MNHNS and CDR2 SASEGT. The CDR3 is 13 amino acids. The CDR3 spells CASSQDYQETQYF.

The chain couples TRBV12-3 or TRBV12-4 to TRBJ1-1. The CDR3 loop spans 16 amino acids. The CDR3: CASSLSPRRVNTEAFF.

The chain links TRBV5-1 to TRBJ2-1; lacking DNA, the TRBD2 call made by TCRdb goes unchecked. From germline, CDR1 is SGHRS and CDR2 YFSETQ. The CDR3 extends over 15 amino acids. CDR3: CASSLEWGGANEQFF.

The V call is TRBV5-4, the J call TRBJ1-2. Germline CDR1 SGHNT, CDR2 YYREEE (reference sequence). This CDR3 is 13 amino acids long. This CDR3 reads CASSLRSLDGYTF.

The chain has TRBV29-1 and TRBJ2-7; TCRdb indicates TRBD2, and absent DNA this call remains unverified. Germline CDR1 reads SQVTM; CDR2 reads ANQGSEA. This CDR3 is built from 13 residues. The CDR3 sequence: CSVSGRAGYEQYF.

V and J are TRBV27 and TRBJ1-2. The CDR3 runs to 15 residues. The germline gives CDR1 MNHEY, CDR2 SMNVEV (reference sequence). CDR3 amino acids: CASSLRQRGNYGYTF.

The chain joins TRBV7-9 to TRBJ2-1; TCRdb's assignment of TRBD1 cannot be checked, as there is no DNA. Per germline, CDR1 SEHNR and CDR2 FQNEAQ (reference sequence). The CDR3 contains 12 residues. This CDR3 is CILGSPYNEQFF.

This chain connects TRBV6-1 to TRBJ1-6; the D call from TCRdb, TRBD1, cannot be confirmed without DNA. The germline V gene has CDR1 MNHNS and CDR2 SASEGT. The CDR3 contains 16 residues. This CDR3 reads CASSSTGTGRNSPLHF.

The J gene is TRBJ2-2, the V gene TRBV21-1. TRBV21-1 is annotated as a pseudogene. The CDR3 is made up of 17 amino acids. This CDR3 is CASSKGPGLAYNGELFF.

The gene calls are TRBV7-9 and TRBJ1-1. The CDR3 is 14 amino acids. Germline assignment: CDR1 SEHNR and CDR2 FQNEAQ (reference sequence). CDR3 loop: CASSFDLRHTEAFF.

The V call is TRBV11-2, the J call TRBJ2-3; the TCRdb call, TRBD1, lacks DNA for checking. CDR1 is SGHAT and CDR2 is FQNNGV in the germline V gene. This CDR3 region has 16 residues. CDR3 residues: CASSLGEGRSTDTQYF.

The rearrangement joins TRBV12-3 or TRBV12-4 to TRBJ1-6; the D call of TRBD1 rests on TCRdb alone, since no DNA is present to check it. The CDR3 covers 15 residues. CDR3 residues: CASSFWGMGNSSLHF.

The rearrangement links TRBV4-3 to TRBJ1-2; TCRdb returns TRBD1, unconfirmable since there is no DNA. This CDR3 region has 17 residues. Per germline, CDR1 LGHNA and CDR2 YSLEER. The CDR3 spells CASSQDVTGTHYYGYTF.

V gene TRBV27 combines with J gene TRBJ1-4. CDR3 length: 17 amino acids. Per germline, CDR1 MNHEY and CDR2 SMNVEV (reference sequence). The CDR3 here is CASSSRPQTSRKEKLFF. Full variable domain (missing parts from reference TRBV27 and TRBJ1-4): EAQVTQNPRYLITVTGKKLTVTCSQNMNHEYMSWYRQDPGLGLRQIYYSMNVEVTDKGDVPEGYKVSRKEKRNFPLILESPSPNQTSLYFCASSSRPQTSRKEKLFFGSGTQLSVL.

The J gene is TRBJ1-1, the V gene TRBV7-2; TCRdb's assignment of TRBD1 cannot be checked, as there is no DNA. CDR3 length: 17 amino acids. Germline loops: CDR1 SGHTA, CDR2 FQGNSA. CDR3 protein: CASSLGTGTPQDTEAFF.

The chain has TRBV23-1 and TRBJ2-5. TRBV23-1 carries the ORF label, with uncertain function. The length of the CDR3 is 15 residues. The CDR3 region is CASSHGRSNQETQYF.

The V gene is TRBV20-1, the J gene TRBJ2-7; TCRdb reports TRBD2, a call that lacks DNA to check it against. There are 14 residues in the CDR3. In germline, CDR1 is DFQATT, CDR2 SNEGSKA (reference sequence). The CDR3: CSALLAGPTYEQYF.

The J gene is TRBJ2-7, the V gene TRBV13; TCRdb's assignment of TRBD2 cannot be checked, as there is no DNA. Germline CDR1 reads PRHDT; CDR2 reads FYEKMQ (reference sequence). CDR3 size: 15 residues. CDR3 loop: CASSHSGKSSYEQYF.

The chain links TRBV20-1 to TRBJ2-2; TCRdb designates TRBD2, a call that cannot be tested without DNA. The CDR3 sequence is 17 residues long. Germline CDR1 is DFQATT and CDR2 is SNEGSKA (reference sequence). The CDR3 spells CSASRGGLAKNTGELFF.

The chain couples TRBV6-2 or TRBV6-3 to TRBJ2-1. The CDR3 covers 14 residues. The germline CDR1 and CDR2 sequences are MNHEY and SVGEGT. CDR3 sequence: CASSPHQVADEQFF.

This rearrangement joins TRBV5-1 to TRBJ2-1; TCRdb's D call of TRBD2 is untestable without DNA. The CDR3 extends over 15 amino acids. Per germline, CDR1 SGHRS and CDR2 YFSETQ. CDR3 residues: CASSLIGGSPDEQFF.

V usage is TRBV4-3 and J usage is TRBJ1-2; TCRdb gives TRBD1 as the D gene, but with no DNA this cannot be confirmed. The CDR3 has 16 residues. Germline V gene data show CDR1 as LGHNA and CDR2 as YSLEER. This CDR3 is CASSQGGTRPNGGYTF.

V and J are TRBV12-3 or TRBV12-4 and TRBJ1-2. The CDR3 has 16 amino acids. The CDR3 region is CASSLTETSANYGYTF.

The gene calls are TRBV12-3 or TRBV12-4 and TRBJ1-1; no DNA is available, so the TRBD1 call from TCRdb remains unchecked. The CDR3 covers 14 residues. The CDR3 reads CASTIKQGNTEAFF.

The chain has TRBV18 and TRBJ2-4. The CDR3 length is 14 residues. The germline gives CDR1 KGHSH, CDR2 LQKENI. The CDR3 reads CASSPSGGINIQYF.

V gene TRBV7-8 combines with J gene TRBJ2-3; TCRdb gives TRBD2 as the D gene, but with no DNA this cannot be confirmed. From germline, CDR1 is SGHVS and CDR2 FQNEAQ. The CDR3 has 15 amino acids. CDR3 sequence: CASSFLPAATDTQYF.

The chain carries TRBV11-2 and TRBJ2-5; the D call from TCRdb, TRBD1, cannot be confirmed without DNA. Germline assignment: CDR1 SGHAT and CDR2 FQNNGV. The CDR3 runs 15 residues. The CDR3 loop is CASSPQGGMGETQYF. Full variable domain (missing parts from reference TRBV11-2 and TRBJ2-5): EAGVAQSPRYKIIEKRQSVAFWCNPISGHATLYWYQQILGQGPKLLIQFQNNGVVDDSQLPKDRFSAERLKGVDSTLKIQPAKLEDSAVYLCASSPQGGMGETQYFGPGTRLLVL.

This rearrangement joins TRBV7-2 to TRBJ1-1; the TRBD1 assignment by TCRdb is unverifiable without DNA. Germline lookup yields CDR1 SGHTA and CDR2 FQGNSA. The length of the CDR3 is 12 residues. The chain's CDR3 is CASSSLGRWAFF.

The chain links TRBV4-3 to TRBJ1-2; there is no DNA to check the TCRdb D call of TRBD1. The CDR3 runs 14 residues. Germline V lookup: CDR1 LGHNA, CDR2 YSLEER. The chain's CDR3 is CASSHSGQGYGYTF.

The chain joins TRBV20-1 to TRBJ1-6; as DNA is missing, the TRBD1 call by TCRdb cannot be tested. CDR1 and CDR2 from the germline V gene are DFQATT and SNEGSKA (reference sequence). The length of the CDR3 is 13 residues. Here the CDR3 reads CSAKDINNSPLHF.

The chain recombines TRBV6-2 or TRBV6-3 with TRBJ2-6. The germline gives CDR1 MNHEY, CDR2 SVGEGT. CDR3 length: 18 residues. This CDR3 is CASSYSGIRGSGANVLTF.

This chain connects TRBV25-1 to TRBJ2-2. The CDR3 consists of 15 residues. Germline assignment: CDR1 MGHDK and CDR2 SYGVNS. CDR3 loop: CASSDRILDAGELFF.